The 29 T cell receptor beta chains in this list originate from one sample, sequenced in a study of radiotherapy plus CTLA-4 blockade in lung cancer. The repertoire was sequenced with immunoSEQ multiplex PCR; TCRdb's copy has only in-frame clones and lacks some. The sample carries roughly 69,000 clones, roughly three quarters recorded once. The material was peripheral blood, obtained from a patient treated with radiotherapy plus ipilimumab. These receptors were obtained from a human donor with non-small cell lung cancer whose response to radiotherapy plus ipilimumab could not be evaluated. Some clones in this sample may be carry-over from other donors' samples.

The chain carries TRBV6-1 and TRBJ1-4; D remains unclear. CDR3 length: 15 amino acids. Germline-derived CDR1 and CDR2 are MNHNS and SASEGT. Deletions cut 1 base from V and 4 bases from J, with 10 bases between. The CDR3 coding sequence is TGTGCCAGCAGTGAAGTCTGGGCGCGTAATGAAAAACTGTTTTTT. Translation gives CASSEVWARNEKLFF.

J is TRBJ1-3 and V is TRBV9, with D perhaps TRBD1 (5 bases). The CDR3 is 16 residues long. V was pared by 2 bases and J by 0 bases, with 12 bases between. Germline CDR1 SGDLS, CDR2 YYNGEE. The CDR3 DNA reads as TGTGCCAGCAGCGTTCAGGGTTCCTCCTCTGGAAACACCATATATTTT. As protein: CASSVQGSSSGNTIYF.

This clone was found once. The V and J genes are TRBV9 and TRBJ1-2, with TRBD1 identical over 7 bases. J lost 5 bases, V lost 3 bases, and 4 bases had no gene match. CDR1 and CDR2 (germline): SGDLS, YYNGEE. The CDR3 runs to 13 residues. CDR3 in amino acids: CASSDGTAYGYTF. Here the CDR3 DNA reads TGTGCCAGCAGCGACGGGACAGCGTATGGCTACACCTTC.

The CDR3 DNA reads TGTGCCAGCTCGCCTGTGGACAGGACCTACGAGCAGTACTTC. Protein product: CASSPVDRTYEQYF. The chain is built from TRBV18 and TRBJ2-7; 7 bases align to TRBD1. Germline V gene data show CDR1 as KGHSH and CDR2 as LQKENI. This CDR3 region has 14 residues. Losses at the gene ends were 6 bases for V and 2 bases for J; bases not matched to a gene: 7.

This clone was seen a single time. The CDR3, as DNA: TGTGCCAGCAGCTCCTTGGGACAGGGATTTGAAAAACTGTTTTTT. Translated, it gives CASSSLGQGFEKLFF. The chain combines TRBV7-9 with TRBJ1-4; 9 bases are a match to TRBD1. The germline V gene has CDR1 SEHNR and CDR2 FQNEAQ (reference sequence). The V gene end was trimmed by 4 bases and the J gene end by 7 bases; junction bases not matched to a gene: 7. This CDR3 comprises 15 residues.

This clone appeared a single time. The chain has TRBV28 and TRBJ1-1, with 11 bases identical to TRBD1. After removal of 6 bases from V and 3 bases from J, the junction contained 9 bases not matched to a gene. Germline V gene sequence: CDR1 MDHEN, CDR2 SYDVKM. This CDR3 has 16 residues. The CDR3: CASSLWGQGEDTEAFF. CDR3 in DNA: TGTGCCAGCAGCCTTTGGGGACAGGGGGAGGACACTGAAGCTTTCTTT.

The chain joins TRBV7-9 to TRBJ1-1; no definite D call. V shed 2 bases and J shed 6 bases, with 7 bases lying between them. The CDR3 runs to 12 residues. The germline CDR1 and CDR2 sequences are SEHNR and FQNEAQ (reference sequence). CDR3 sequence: CASSLNGAEAFF. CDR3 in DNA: TGTGCCAGCAGCTTAAACGGGGCTGAAGCTTTCTTT. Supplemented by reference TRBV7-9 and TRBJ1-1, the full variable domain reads DTGVSQNPRHKITKRGQNVTFRCDPISEHNRLYWYRQTLGQGPEFLTYFQNEAQLEKSRLLSDRFSAERPKGSFSTLEIQRTEQGDSAMYLCASSLNGAEAFFGQGTRLTVV.

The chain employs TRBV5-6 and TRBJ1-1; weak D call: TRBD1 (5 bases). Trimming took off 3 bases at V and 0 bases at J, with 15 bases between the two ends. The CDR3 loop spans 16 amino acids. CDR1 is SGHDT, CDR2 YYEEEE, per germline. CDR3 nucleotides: TGTGCCAGCAGCTGGGGCGGGGCCTCGGTGAACACTGAAGCTTTCTTT. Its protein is CASSWGGASVNTEAFF.

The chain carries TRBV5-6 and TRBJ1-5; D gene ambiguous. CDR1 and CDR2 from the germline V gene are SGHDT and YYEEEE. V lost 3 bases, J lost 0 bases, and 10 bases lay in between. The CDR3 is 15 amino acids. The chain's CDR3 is CASSWGEYSNQPQHF. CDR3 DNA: TGTGCCAGCAGCTGGGGAGAGTATAGCAATCAGCCCCAGCATTTT.

The CDR3 DNA is TGTGCCAGCAGTTTAGAACCTCCGGGACACCTCTATGGCTACACCTTC. This sequence encodes CASSLEPPGHLYGYTF. The V and J genes are TRBV28 and TRBJ1-2, with D perhaps matching TRBD1 (6 bases). Deletions cut 2 bases from V and 4 bases from J, with 17 bases between. CDR1 is MDHEN and CDR2 is SYDVKM in the germline V gene. The CDR3 consists of 16 residues.

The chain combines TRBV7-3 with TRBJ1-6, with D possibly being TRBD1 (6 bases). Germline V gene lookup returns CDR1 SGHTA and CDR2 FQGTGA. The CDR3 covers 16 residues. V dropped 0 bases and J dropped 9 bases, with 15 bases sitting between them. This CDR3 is CASSLTAQGIGSPLHF. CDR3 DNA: TGTGCCAGCAGCTTAACGGCGCAGGGGATAGGTTCACCCCTCCACTTT.

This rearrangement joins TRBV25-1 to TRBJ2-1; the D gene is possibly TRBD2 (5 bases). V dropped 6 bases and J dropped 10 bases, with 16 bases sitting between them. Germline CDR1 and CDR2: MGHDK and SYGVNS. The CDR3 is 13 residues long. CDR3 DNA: TGTGCCAGCAGCCGAATGGAGGTATCGGAGCAGTTCTTC. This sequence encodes CASSRMEVSEQFF. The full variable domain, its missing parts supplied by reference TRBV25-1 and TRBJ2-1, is EADIYQTPRYLVIGTGKKITLECSQTMGHDKMYWYQQDPGMELHLIHYSYGVNSTEKGDLSSESTVSRIRTEHFPLTLESARPSHTSQYLCASSRMEVSEQFFGPGTRLTVL.

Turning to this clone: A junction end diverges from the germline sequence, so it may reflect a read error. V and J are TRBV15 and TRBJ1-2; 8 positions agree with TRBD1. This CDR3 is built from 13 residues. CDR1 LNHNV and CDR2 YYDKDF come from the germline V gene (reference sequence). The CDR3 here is CATRRGQDYGYTF. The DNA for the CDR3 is TGTGCCACCCGCAGGGGACAGGACTATGGCTACACCTTC.

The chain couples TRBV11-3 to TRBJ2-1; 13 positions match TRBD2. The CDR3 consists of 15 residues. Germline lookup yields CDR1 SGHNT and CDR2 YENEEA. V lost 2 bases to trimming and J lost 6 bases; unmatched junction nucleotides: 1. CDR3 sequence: CASSLTSGGANEQFF. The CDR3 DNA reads TGTGCCAGCAGCTTAACTAGCGGGGGGGCCAATGAGCAGTTCTTC. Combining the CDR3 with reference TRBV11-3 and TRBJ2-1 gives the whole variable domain EAGVVQSPRYKIIEKKQPVAFWCNPISGHNTLYWYLQNLGQGPELLIRYENEEAVDDSQLPKDRFSAERLKGVDSTLKIQPAELGDSAVYLCASSLTSGGANEQFFGPGTRLTVL.

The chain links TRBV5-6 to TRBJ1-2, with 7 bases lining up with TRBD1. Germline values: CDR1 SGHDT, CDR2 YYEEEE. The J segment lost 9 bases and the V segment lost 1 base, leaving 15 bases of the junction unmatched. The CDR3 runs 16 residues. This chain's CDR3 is CASSLTPTGTAESYTF. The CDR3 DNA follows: TGTGCCAGCAGCTTGACCCCAACCGGGACAGCGGAAAGCTACACCTTC. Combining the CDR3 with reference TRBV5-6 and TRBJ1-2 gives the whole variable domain DAGVTQSPTHLIKTRGQQVTLRCSPKSGHDTVSWYQQALGQGPQFIFQYYEEEERQRGNFPDRFSGHQFPNYSSELNVNALLLGDSALYLCASSLTPTGTAESYTFGSGTRLTVV.

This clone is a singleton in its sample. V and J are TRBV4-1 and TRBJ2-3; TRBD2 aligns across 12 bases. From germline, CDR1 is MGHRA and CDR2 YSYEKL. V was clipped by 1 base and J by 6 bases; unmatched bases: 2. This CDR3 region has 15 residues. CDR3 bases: TGCGCCAGCAGCCAAGCTAGCGGGGGGGCGGATACGCAGTATTTT. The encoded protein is CASSQASGGADTQYF.

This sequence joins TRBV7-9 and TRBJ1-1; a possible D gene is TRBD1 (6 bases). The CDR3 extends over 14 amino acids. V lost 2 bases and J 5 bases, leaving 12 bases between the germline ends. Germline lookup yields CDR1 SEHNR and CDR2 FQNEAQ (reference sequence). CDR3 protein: CASSLPDSGTEAFF. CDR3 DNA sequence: TGTGCCAGCAGCTTACCGGACAGTGGAACTGAAGCTTTCTTT.

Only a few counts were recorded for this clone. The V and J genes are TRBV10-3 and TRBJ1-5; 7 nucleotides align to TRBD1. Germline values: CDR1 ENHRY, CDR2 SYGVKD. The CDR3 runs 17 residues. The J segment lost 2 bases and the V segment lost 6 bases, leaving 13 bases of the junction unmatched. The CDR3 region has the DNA TGTGCCATCAGCGCATCGCCTTTTGGGACAGGCAATCAGCCCCAGCATTTT. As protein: CAISASPFGTGNQPQHF.

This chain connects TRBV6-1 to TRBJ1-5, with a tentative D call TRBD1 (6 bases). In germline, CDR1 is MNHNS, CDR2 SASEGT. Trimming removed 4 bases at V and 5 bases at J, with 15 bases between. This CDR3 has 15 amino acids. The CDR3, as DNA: TGTGCCAGCAGTGTAAGGACAGCTTCCGATCAGCCCCAGCATTTT. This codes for CASSVRTASDQPQHF.

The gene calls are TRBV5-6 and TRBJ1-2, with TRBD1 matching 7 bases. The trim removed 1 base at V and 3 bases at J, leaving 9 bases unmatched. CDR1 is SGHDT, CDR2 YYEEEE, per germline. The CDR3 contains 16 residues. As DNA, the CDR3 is TGTGCCAGCAGCTTGCCTGGGACAGTCACTTACTATGGCTACACCTTC. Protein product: CASSLPGTVTYYGYTF. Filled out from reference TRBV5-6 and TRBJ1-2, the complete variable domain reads DAGVTQSPTHLIKTRGQQVTLRCSPKSGHDTVSWYQQALGQGPQFIFQYYEEEERQRGNFPDRFSGHQFPNYSSELNVNALLLGDSALYLCASSLPGTVTYYGYTFGSGTRLTVV.

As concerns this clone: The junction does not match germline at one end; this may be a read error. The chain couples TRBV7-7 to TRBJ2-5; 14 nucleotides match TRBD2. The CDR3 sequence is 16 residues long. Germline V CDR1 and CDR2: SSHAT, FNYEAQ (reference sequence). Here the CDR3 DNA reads TGTGCTAGCAGCCCGACTAGCGGGGGGGCGGAAGAGACCCAGTACTTC. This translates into CASSPTSGGAEETQYF.

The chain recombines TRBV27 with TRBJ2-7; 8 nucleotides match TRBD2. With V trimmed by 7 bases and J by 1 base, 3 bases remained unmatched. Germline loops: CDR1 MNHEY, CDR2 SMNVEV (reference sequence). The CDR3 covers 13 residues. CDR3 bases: TGTGCCAGCAACTCGGGGGGGTCCTACGAGCAGTACTTC. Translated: CASNSGGSYEQYF.

The CDR3 bases are TGTGCCAGCGGGGGGGTCGCGAACACTGAAGCTTTCTTT. Its translation is CASGGVANTEAFF. This chain uses TRBV9 with TRBJ1-1; D is perhaps TRBD1 (5 bases). The V gene lost 7 bases and the J gene lost 1 base, with 11 bases spanning the gap. Germline CDR1 SGDLS, CDR2 YYNGEE. CDR3 size: 13 residues.

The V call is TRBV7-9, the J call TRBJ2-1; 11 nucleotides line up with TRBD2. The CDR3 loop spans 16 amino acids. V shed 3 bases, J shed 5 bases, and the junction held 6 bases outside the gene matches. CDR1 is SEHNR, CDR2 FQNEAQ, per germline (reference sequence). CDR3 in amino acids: CASSFIAGGTHNEQFF. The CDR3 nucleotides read TGTGCCAGCAGCTTTATAGCGGGGGGGACCCACAATGAGCAGTTCTTC.

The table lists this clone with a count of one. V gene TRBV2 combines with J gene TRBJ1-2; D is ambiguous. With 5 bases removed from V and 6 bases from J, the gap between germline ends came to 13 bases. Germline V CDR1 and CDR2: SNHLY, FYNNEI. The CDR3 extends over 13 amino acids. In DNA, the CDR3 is TGTGCCAGCAGTCTGGTGGGAGTAGATGGCTACACCTTC. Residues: CASSLVGVDGYTF.

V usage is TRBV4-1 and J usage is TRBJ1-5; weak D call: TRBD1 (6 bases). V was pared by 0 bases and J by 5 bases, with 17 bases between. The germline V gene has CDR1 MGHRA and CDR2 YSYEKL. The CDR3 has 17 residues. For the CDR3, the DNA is TGCGCCAGCAGCCAAGATCAGTTGGAGGGGGGGGATCAGCCCCAGCATTTT. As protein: CASSQDQLEGGDQPQHF.

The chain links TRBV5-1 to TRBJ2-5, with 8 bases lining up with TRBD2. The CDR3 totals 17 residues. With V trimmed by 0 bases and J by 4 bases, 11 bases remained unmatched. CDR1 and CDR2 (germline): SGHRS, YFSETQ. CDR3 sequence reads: CASSLEGAGARGETQYF. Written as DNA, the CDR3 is TGCGCCAGCAGCTTGGAGGGAGCGGGGGCGCGGGGAGAGACCCAGTACTTC.

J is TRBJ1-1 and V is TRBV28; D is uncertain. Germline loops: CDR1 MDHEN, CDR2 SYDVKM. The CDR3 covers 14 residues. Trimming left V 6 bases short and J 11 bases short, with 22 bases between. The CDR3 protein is CASSSVWTGRHAFF. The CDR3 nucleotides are TGTGCCAGCAGCTCGGTCTGGACGGGGAGGCATGCTTTCTTT.

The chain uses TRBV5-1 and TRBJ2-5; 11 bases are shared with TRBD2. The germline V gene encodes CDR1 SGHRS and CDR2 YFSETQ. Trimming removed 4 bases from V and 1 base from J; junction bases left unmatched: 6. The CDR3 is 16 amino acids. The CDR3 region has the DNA TGCGCCAGCAGCCCTGGACTAGCGGGTCTCCAAGAGACCCAGTACTTC. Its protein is CASSPGLAGLQETQYF.